The rows below give T cell receptor beta chains drawn from one sample of a study of blood T cells in healthy people across ages. MiXCR, run by TCRdb on the 5' RACE reads, gives a single entry per CDR3 protein. Of about 580,000 distinct CDR3 sequences listed, around 50% are singletons. Sequenced sample: blood. Receptors originate from an elderly man in good health. Both conserved end residues are part of each CDR3. Each record gives: D gene, J gene, clone size, V gene, CDR3 protein, CDR3 DNA. The D gene is left open where the match is weak. Expanded clones get a size class; other rows say once, few or many, or leave the size out.

- TRBJ2-3 few TRBV9 CASSAVYTDTQYF TGTGCCAGCAGCGCCGTATACACAGATACGCAGTATTTT
TRBD2 TRBJ2-1 - TRBV20-1 CSAGTSSGSANEQFF TGCAGTGCTGGAACTTCCAGCGGGAGCGCCAATGAGCAGTTCTTC
- TRBJ1-1 once TRBV11-1 CASSFQNTEAFF TGTGCCAGCAGCTTCCAGAACACTGAAGCTTTCTTT
TRBD2 TRBJ2-1 - TRBV20-1 CSVGGGEGGYNEQFF TGCAGTGTGGGTGGGGGGGAAGGAGGATACAATGAGCAGTTCTTC
- TRBJ1-1 - TRBV12-3/TRBV12-4 CASSLDSISAAFF TGTGCCAGCAGTTTAGATTCCATCTCAGCCGCTTTCTTT
- TRBJ1-2 - TRBV9 CASSVSLSGSYGYTF TGTGCCAGCAGCGTTTCGCTTTCAGGATCCTATGGCTACACCTTC
TRBD2 TRBJ2-1 - TRBV4-1 CASGTWLAGGGEQFF TGCGCCAGCGGAACGTGGTTAGCGGGAGGCGGTGAGCAGTTCTTC
- TRBJ2-1 few TRBV7-6 CASRRTPGVGNLEVWEQFF TGTGCCAGCAGAAGAACGCCAGGGGTAGGGAATCTCGAGGTCTGGGAGCAGTTCTTC
- TRBJ1-1 many TRBV7-9 CASSPQGNTEAFF TGTGCCAGCAGTCCCCAGGGGAACACTGAAGCTTTCTTT
TRBD1 TRBJ1-4 - TRBV2 CASSTPTGGNEKLFF TGTGCCAGCAGTACCCCGACAGGGGGTAATGAAAAACTGTTTTTT
- TRBJ1-5 - TRBV20-1 CSAPGPQVPNKPQHF TGCAGTGCTCCAGGTCCCCAGGTCCCCAACAAGCCCCAGCATTTT
- TRBJ1-2 few TRBV20-1 CSARGTNSGGYTF TGCAGTGCCCGGGGGACAAATTCGGGTGGCTACACCTTC
TRBD1 TRBJ2-5 few TRBV9 CASSKRQGTQETQYF TGTGCCAGCAGCAAACGACAGGGAACCCAAGAGACCCAGTACTTC
TRBD2 TRBJ2-7 - TRBV7-2 CASSPGTSGRAYEQYF TGTGCCAGCAGCCCCGGGACTAGCGGGAGGGCCTACGAGCAGTACTTC
- TRBJ2-4 few TRBV6-2/TRBV6-3 CASMTGIAKNIQYF TGTGCCAGCATGACAGGAATAGCCAAAAACATTCAGTACTTC
TRBD1 TRBJ1-4 - TRBV10-3 CAIRARGEGEKLFF TGTGCCATCAGGGCCAGGGGGGAAGGAGAAAAACTGTTTTTT
TRBD2 TRBJ2-1 - TRBV6-2/TRBV6-3 CASSPGTSESNEQFF TGTGCCAGCAGCCCCGGGACTAGCGAATCCAATGAGCAGTTCTTC
TRBD2 TRBJ2-3 - TRBV9 CASSVGLAGGSTDTQYF TGTGCCAGCAGCGTAGGACTAGCGGGGGGAAGCACAGATACGCAGTATTTT
- TRBJ2-5 few TRBV4-1 CASSQPTGEETQYF TGCGCCAGCAGCCAACCTACGGGGGAAGAGACCCAGTACTTC
TRBD2 TRBJ2-1 many TRBV6-5 CASSYGPPLAGSYNEQFF TGTGCCAGCAGTTACGGTCCCCCCCTAGCGGGCTCCTACAATGAGCAGTTCTTC
- TRBJ2-1 few TRBV7-2 CASSLAGTANNEQFF TGTGCCAGCAGCTTGGCCGGGACGGCTAACAATGAGCAGTTCTTC
- TRBJ2-1 few TRBV15 CATSRDKASRRPEQFF TGTGCCACCAGCAGAGATAAGGCTTCAAGACGTCCCGAGCAGTTCTTC
TRBD2 TRBJ2-3 once TRBV9 CASSVGLTSGRANTQYF TGTGCCAGCAGCGTAGGGCTGACTAGCGGGAGGGCCAATACGCAGTATTTT
TRBD2 TRBJ2-7 - TRBV7-8 CASSRLAGTSYEQYF TGTGCCAGCAGCCGCCTAGCGGGAACCTCCTACGAGCAGTACTTC
- TRBJ2-7 - TRBV9 CASSVDRGEQYF TGTGCCAGCAGCGTAGATAGGGGCGAGCAGTACTTC
TRBD2 TRBJ2-7 few TRBV7-2 CASSFTTSRHEQYF TGTGCCAGCAGCTTCACGACTAGCCGTCACGAGCAGTACTTC
- TRBJ1-2 - TRBV6-2/TRBV6-3 CASSYWGGSYGYTF TGTGCCAGCAGTTACTGGGGTGGTTCCTATGGCTACACCTTC
- TRBJ2-5 few TRBV6-6 CASSYMRETQYF TGTGCCAGCAGTTACATGCGAGAGACCCAGTACTTC
- TRBJ2-7 - TRBV10-3 CAISDGGYYEQYF TGTGCCATCAGTGATGGAGGGTACTACGAGCAGTACTTC
TRBD1 TRBJ2-5 once TRBV24-1 CATSDKTGGTYNEQYF TGTGCCACCAGTGATAAGACAGGGGGTACCTACAATGAGCAGTACTTC
- TRBJ2-2 - TRBV20-1 CSARVGASNTGELFF TGCAGTGCTAGGGTGGGGGCGTCGAACACCGGGGAGCTGTTTTTT
- TRBJ2-1 few TRBV20-1 CSARDKRAQTYNEQFF TGCAGTGCTAGAGATAAGCGGGCACAGACCTACAATGAGCAGTTCTTC
- TRBJ1-5 - TRBV20-1 CSARTEGNQPQHF TGCAGTGCTAGAACAGAGGGCAATCAGCCCCAGCATTTT
- TRBJ1-4 many TRBV15 CATSRDRSTNEKLFF TGTGCCACCAGCAGAGATAGAAGTACTAATGAAAAACTGTTTTTT
TRBD1 TRBJ2-1 - TRBV10-3 CAISESGQGNNEQFF TGTGCCATCAGTGAGTCTGGACAGGGGAACAATGAGCAGTTCTTC
- TRBJ1-1 few TRBV7-9 CASSQGRSETEAFF TGTGCCAGCAGCCAGGGGAGGAGTGAGACTGAAGCTTTCTTT
- TRBJ2-7 few TRBV12-3/TRBV12-4 CASSLAEPYEQYF TGTGCCAGCAGCTTAGCGGAACCCTACGAGCAGTACTTC
TRBD2 TRBJ2-1 - TRBV11-3 CASSAGLAGNNEQFF TGTGCCAGCAGCGCAGGACTAGCGGGGAACAATGAGCAGTTCTTC
- TRBJ2-1 - TRBV20-1 CSARGARAYNEQFF TGCAGTGCTAGGGGGGCGAGAGCTTACAATGAGCAGTTCTTC
- TRBJ2-3 - TRBV7-8 CASSSRGVLAGDTQYF TGTGCCAGCAGCTCGCGCGGGGTCCTAGCTGGAGATACGCAGTATTTT
TRBD1 TRBJ2-3 - TRBV10-3 CAISRVVTGVVRDTQYF TGTGCCATCAGTCGAGTCGTGACAGGGGTGGTCAGGGATACGCAGTATTTT
- TRBJ1-2 few TRBV20-1 CSARAGQIYGYTF TGCAGTGCTAGAGCGGGGCAGATCTATGGCTACACCTTC
- TRBJ1-5 once TRBV20-1 CSASGTLVNQPQHF TGCAGTGCTTCCGGGACATTGGTCAATCAGCCCCAGCATTTT
- TRBJ2-7 few TRBV28 CASSNYDEQYF TGTGCCAGCAGTAATTACGACGAGCAGTACTTC
TRBD1 TRBJ1-6 - TRBV7-2 CASSPFLQGAQNSPLHF TGTGCCAGCAGCCCATTCTTACAGGGGGCGCAAAATTCACCCCTCCACTTT
TRBD2 TRBJ2-7 few TRBV20-1 CSARELAGIYEQYF TGCAGTGCTAGAGAACTAGCGGGGATTTACGAGCAGTACTTC
- TRBJ1-2 - TRBV28 CASSQAAQVRGYTF TGTGCCAGCAGCCAGGCAGCACAGGTCCGTGGCTACACCTTC
TRBD1 TRBJ2-7 - TRBV7-2 CASSANRGPGEQYF TGTGCCAGCAGCGCGAACAGGGGGCCGGGCGAGCAGTACTTC
TRBD2 TRBJ2-3 many TRBV6-5 CASSYGAGGVDTQYF TGTGCCAGCAGTTACGGAGCGGGGGGGGTAGATACGCAGTATTTT
- TRBJ2-4 many TRBV4-1 CASSQLEGGIQYF TGCGCCAGCAGCCAATTGGAGGGGGGCATTCAGTACTTC
- TRBJ2-5 few TRBV7-2 CASSRDLQETRYF TGTGCCAGCAGCCGAGATCTCCAAGAGACCCGGTACTTC
- TRBJ2-5 - TRBV5-1 CASSAEGGETQYF TGCGCCAGCAGCGCCGAGGGCGGAGAGACCCAGTACTTC
- TRBJ1-2 few TRBV29-1 CSVRRAQTNYGYTF TGCAGCGTCCGACGGGCCCAAACTAACTATGGCTACACCTTC
- TRBJ2-7 few TRBV13 CASSSLTEGSLEYF TGTGCCAGCAGCTCCCTGACCGAAGGAAGCTTGGAGTACTTC